The rows below give T cell receptor beta chains drawn from one sample of a study of blood T cell repertoires in COVID-19. Sequencing was performed with immunoSEQ multiplex PCR; in TCRdb, only in-frame clones are kept and a portion is missing. The repertoire holds about 280,000 clones, with about 90% as singletons. The sample was peripheral blood. These receptors originate from a woman between 50 and 59 years old who had recovered from COVID-19. Each CDR3 is given with its conserved first and last residue. A D gene is named only where the DNA matches it firmly. Clone size is shown for a subset of rows, as once, few, many or a class of expanded clone.

v_call: TRBV5-1; d_call: TRBD1; clone_size: .; j_call: TRBJ2-5; cdr3_nt: TGCGCCAGCAGCTCAGGACAGGGCCTAATCATGACCCAGTACTTC; cdr3_aa: CASSSGQGLIMTQYF
v_call: TRBV4-2; d_call: .; clone_size: once; j_call: TRBJ2-7; cdr3_nt: TGTGCCAGCAGCCAAGGAGGGATCTACGAGCAGTACTTC; cdr3_aa: CASSQGGIYEQYF
v_call: TRBV5-8; d_call: TRBD1; clone_size: .; j_call: TRBJ1-6; cdr3_nt: TGTGCCAGCAGCTGGGGACAGGGGGCTTCACCCCTCCACTTT; cdr3_aa: CASSWGQGASPLHF
v_call: TRBV6-5; d_call: .; clone_size: .; j_call: TRBJ1-3; cdr3_nt: TGTGCCAGCAGCAGGGACTCTGGAAACACCATATATTTT; cdr3_aa: CASSRDSGNTIYF
v_call: TRBV19; d_call: .; clone_size: once; j_call: TRBJ1-2; cdr3_nt: TGTGCCAGTAGTCAGGTTGGGCCAATCTATGGCTACACCTTC; cdr3_aa: CASSQVGPIYGYTF
v_call: TRBV5-5; d_call: TRBD1; clone_size: .; j_call: TRBJ1-1; cdr3_nt: TGTGCCAGCAGCTTGGCGCGGACAGGCAGGGCGAACACTGAAGCTTTCTTT; cdr3_aa: CASSLARTGRANTEAFF
v_call: TRBV28; d_call: .; clone_size: .; j_call: TRBJ2-2; cdr3_nt: TGTGCCAGCAGTTTATCTGGGGAGCTGTTTTTT; cdr3_aa: CASSLSGELFF
v_call: TRBV9; d_call: TRBD1; clone_size: few; j_call: TRBJ1-4; cdr3_nt: TGTGCCAGCAGCCCTAGGGACAGGGGAGCAAAACTGTTTTTT; cdr3_aa: CASSPRDRGAKLFF
v_call: TRBV4-1; d_call: .; clone_size: once; j_call: TRBJ1-2; cdr3_nt: TGCGCCAGCAGCCAGGAAGACAGGCCGGTCGGCTACACCTTC; cdr3_aa: CASSQEDRPVGYTF
v_call: TRBV20-1; d_call: .; clone_size: .; j_call: TRBJ2-1; cdr3_nt: TGCAGTGCCCCTGCGGGCAATGAGCAGTTCTTC; cdr3_aa: CSAPAGNEQFF
v_call: TRBV7-9; d_call: TRBD2; clone_size: few; j_call: TRBJ2-2; cdr3_nt: TGTGCCAGCAGTAGCCCGGGACTAGCGGTGACCGGGGAGCTGTTTTTT; cdr3_aa: CASSSPGLAVTGELFF
v_call: TRBV11-2; d_call: .; clone_size: .; j_call: TRBJ2-5; cdr3_nt: TGTGCCAGCAGCTTAGAGGCACGAACGGAGACCCAGTACTTC; cdr3_aa: CASSLEARTETQYF
v_call: TRBV19; d_call: TRBD1; clone_size: once; j_call: TRBJ1-4; cdr3_nt: TGTGCCACGAAATCCCAACGACAGGGGGCGAATGAAAAACTGTTTTTT; cdr3_aa: CATKSQRQGANEKLFF
v_call: TRBV7-2; d_call: .; clone_size: once; j_call: TRBJ2-7; cdr3_nt: TGTGCCAGCAGCTTAGGAAAATCAACATACGAGCAGTACTTC; cdr3_aa: CASSLGKSTYEQYF
v_call: TRBV9; d_call: TRBD1; clone_size: .; j_call: TRBJ1-1; cdr3_nt: TGTGCCAGCAGCGCCAGACAGGGAGGCACTGAAGCTTTCTTT; cdr3_aa: CASSARQGGTEAFF
v_call: TRBV28; d_call: .; clone_size: .; j_call: TRBJ2-7; cdr3_nt: TGTGCCAGCAGTCTGACTCCTCTCAACTCCGAGCAGTACTTC; cdr3_aa: CASSLTPLNSEQYF
v_call: TRBV11-3; d_call: .; clone_size: .; j_call: TRBJ1-1; cdr3_nt: TGTGCCAGCAGCTTCCACAGGAACACTGAAGCTTTCTTT; cdr3_aa: CASSFHRNTEAFF
v_call: TRBV7-8; d_call: TRBD1; clone_size: .; j_call: TRBJ2-7; cdr3_nt: TGTGCCAGCAGCTTGAGGGACAGGGTTGGCTACGAGCAGTACTTC; cdr3_aa: CASSLRDRVGYEQYF
v_call: TRBV5-1; d_call: TRBD2; clone_size: few; j_call: TRBJ2-1; cdr3_nt: TGCGCCAGCAGCTTGACTCTGGCGGGGGGACCCAATGAGCAGTTCTTC; cdr3_aa: CASSLTLAGGPNEQFF
v_call: TRBV5-1; d_call: TRBD1; clone_size: .; j_call: TRBJ1-2; cdr3_nt: TGCGCCAGCAGCCCCCCGGGACAGGTGTATGGCTACACCTTC; cdr3_aa: CASSPPGQVYGYTF
v_call: TRBV19; d_call: TRBD1; clone_size: .; j_call: TRBJ1-2; cdr3_nt: TGTGCCAGTAGCCAATTCCCGGGACAGGGATATGGCTACACCTTC; cdr3_aa: CASSQFPGQGYGYTF
v_call: TRBV27; d_call: .; clone_size: once; j_call: TRBJ2-2; cdr3_nt: TGTGCCAGCAGTTTACTAGCGTTCGGGGCACCCGGGGAGCTGTTTTTT; cdr3_aa: CASSLLAFGAPGELFF
v_call: TRBV9; d_call: .; clone_size: .; j_call: TRBJ1-1; cdr3_nt: TGTGCCAGCAGCGCTACAGCCTTTATGAACACTGAAGCTTTCTTT; cdr3_aa: CASSATAFMNTEAFF
v_call: TRBV14; d_call: TRBD2; clone_size: .; j_call: TRBJ2-5; cdr3_nt: TGTGCCAGCAGCTACCTCGGGGGGGCGGAGACCCAGTACTTC; cdr3_aa: CASSYLGGAETQYF
v_call: TRBV7-9; d_call: TRBD1; clone_size: .; j_call: TRBJ1-4; cdr3_nt: TGTGCCAGCAGCCCGACGACAGGGCCTAATGAAAAACTGTTTTTT; cdr3_aa: CASSPTTGPNEKLFF
v_call: TRBV7-3; d_call: .; clone_size: .; j_call: TRBJ1-6; cdr3_nt: TGTGCCAGCAGCTTAGCGGCAGGGATGGGGTCACCCCTCCACTTT; cdr3_aa: CASSLAAGMGSPLHF
v_call: TRBV7-8; d_call: TRBD1; clone_size: .; j_call: TRBJ2-5; cdr3_nt: TGTGCCAGCAGCCCGACAGGGAATCAAGAGACCCAGTACTTC; cdr3_aa: CASSPTGNQETQYF
v_call: TRBV6-2/TRBV6-3; d_call: TRBD2; clone_size: .; j_call: TRBJ2-6; cdr3_nt: TGTGCCAGCAGTTACTCCCTTCGACAGACTAGCGGAGGGTCTGGGGCCAACGTCCTGACTTTC; cdr3_aa: CASSYSLRQTSGGSGANVLTF
v_call: TRBV15; d_call: .; clone_size: .; j_call: TRBJ1-4; cdr3_nt: TGTGCCACCAGCAGAGATCCGCCGGGACATCTCACAACTAATGAAAAACTGTTTTTT; cdr3_aa: CATSRDPPGHLTTNEKLFF
v_call: TRBV7-8; d_call: TRBD1; clone_size: .; j_call: TRBJ1-1; cdr3_nt: TGTGCCAGCAGCTTTCGGCAGGGGGCATCGTCTGAAGCTTTCTTT; cdr3_aa: CASSFRQGASSEAFF
v_call: TRBV28; d_call: .; clone_size: .; j_call: TRBJ2-3; cdr3_nt: TGTGCCAGCAGTTTCGCCCTCCGGGACACCCGCACAGATACGCAGTATTTT; cdr3_aa: CASSFALRDTRTDTQYF
v_call: TRBV4-2; d_call: TRBD2; clone_size: .; j_call: TRBJ2-7; cdr3_nt: TGTGCCAGCAGCCAAGACGCCCCCAGGGGACTAGCGGGAGACCCATACGAGCAGTACTTC; cdr3_aa: CASSQDAPRGLAGDPYEQYF
v_call: TRBV5-4; d_call: TRBD2; clone_size: .; j_call: TRBJ2-3; cdr3_nt: TGTGCCAGCAGCGAGGCGGGAGGGGTTTATACGCAGTATTTT; cdr3_aa: CASSEAGGVYTQYF
v_call: TRBV7-2; d_call: .; clone_size: .; j_call: TRBJ1-5; cdr3_nt: TGTGCCAGCAGCTTCCACCCCTCCGGGAATCAGCCCCAGCATTTT; cdr3_aa: CASSFHPSGNQPQHF
v_call: TRBV18; d_call: TRBD2; clone_size: .; j_call: TRBJ2-1; cdr3_nt: TGTGCCAGCTCACCGCAACTAGCGGGAGTGATCAATGAGCAGTTCTTC; cdr3_aa: CASSPQLAGVINEQFF
v_call: TRBV3-1/TRBV3-2; d_call: TRBD1; clone_size: .; j_call: TRBJ2-7; cdr3_nt: TGTGCCAGCTCACTGAGGGACAGGGGGCGCGAGCAGTACTTC; cdr3_aa: CASSLRDRGREQYF
v_call: TRBV29-1; d_call: .; clone_size: .; j_call: TRBJ1-2; cdr3_nt: TGCAGCGTTGAAGATGTCTGGGCCGCCTATGGCTACACCTTC; cdr3_aa: CSVEDVWAAYGYTF
v_call: TRBV28; d_call: .; clone_size: .; j_call: TRBJ1-5; cdr3_nt: TGTGCCAGCAGTCACCTCGACAGGTCGAGGGGCAATCAGCCCCAGCATTTT; cdr3_aa: CASSHLDRSRGNQPQHF
v_call: TRBV30; d_call: TRBD1; clone_size: .; j_call: TRBJ1-2; cdr3_nt: TGTGCCTGGAGTCGAGACAGGGCAAGTGGCTACACCTTC; cdr3_aa: CAWSRDRASGYTF
v_call: TRBV18; d_call: TRBD1; clone_size: .; j_call: TRBJ1-4; cdr3_nt: TGTGCCAGCTCACCGGCAGGGGGCGTACTTAATGAAAAACTGTTTTTT; cdr3_aa: CASSPAGGVLNEKLFF
v_call: TRBV7-2; d_call: .; clone_size: .; j_call: TRBJ1-5; cdr3_nt: TGTGCCAGCAGCTTAGAAGTCCAGGGGTATCAGCCCCAGCATTTT; cdr3_aa: CASSLEVQGYQPQHF
v_call: TRBV18; d_call: .; clone_size: .; j_call: TRBJ2-7; cdr3_nt: TGTGCCAGCTCACCTCGGGAAAGGCCCCTCGAGCAGTACTTC; cdr3_aa: CASSPRERPLEQYF